The 21 T cell receptor beta chains listed next were all sequenced from one sample in a study of CD8 T cells in ankylosing spondylitis. In TCRdb, the 5' RACE reads were re-called with MiXCR into one record per CDR3 protein. The data hold around 340,000 distinct CDR3 sequences, with 20% to 25% observed a single time. The sample was blood, either unsorted or a sorted T cell fraction (not recorded which). The receptors were gathered from a male donor with ankylosing spondylitis or in good health (not recorded which).

The sample holds a few counts of this clonotype. V usage is TRBV6-5 and J usage is TRBJ2-7; 8 bases are a match to TRBD1. In germline, CDR1 is MNHEY, CDR2 SVGAGI. This CDR3 is built from 15 residues. The V segment lost 0 bases and the J segment 3 bases; nucleotides outside the gene matches: 4. This CDR3 is CASSYSWTGNYEQYF. The CDR3 DNA is TGTGCCAGCAGTTACTCGTGGACAGGGAACTACGAGCAGTACTTC.

The rearrangement joins TRBV14 to TRBJ2-3; no reliable D call. This CDR3 comprises 13 residues. V was clipped by 1 base and J by 4 bases, with 6 bases between them. Germline V CDR1 and CDR2: SGHDN, FVKESK. The CDR3 nucleotides are TGTGCCAGCAGCCAAGCGATGGCAGATACGCAGTATTTT. Amino acid sequence: CASSQAMADTQYF.

The V call is TRBV4-2, the J call TRBJ2-3; perhaps TRBD1 as D (6 bases). V lost 2 bases to trimming and J lost 6 bases, with 21 bases between them. CDR1 LGHNA and CDR2 YNFKEQ come from the germline V gene. The CDR3 runs 17 residues. CDR3 DNA: TGTGCCAGCAGCCAAACCAGACAGGACCAATTGGGGGATACGCAGTATTTT. The encoded protein is CASSQTRQDQLGDTQYF.

This chain joins TRBV3-1 and TRBJ2-2; D is ambiguous. Germline values: CDR1 LGHDT, CDR2 YNNKEL (reference sequence). The ends were cut back, 4 bases at V and 2 bases at J, with 14 bases in the middle. The CDR3 is made up of 16 amino acids. CDR3: CASSRGLTDNTGELFF. The CDR3 DNA follows: TGTGCCAGCAGCCGTGGGTTGACCGATAACACCGGGGAGCTGTTTTTT.

This clonotype was seen only a few times. V usage is TRBV5-6 and J usage is TRBJ2-7; no clear D. Per germline, CDR1 SGHDT and CDR2 YYEEEE. V was shortened by 3 bases and J by 4 bases, with 17 bases between the two germline ends. The CDR3 is 15 residues long. CDR3 nucleotide sequence: TGTGCCAGCAGCTCCAGGTTAAGGTCGATGTACGAGCAGTACTTC. As protein: CASSSRLRSMYEQYF.

The gene calls are TRBV15 and TRBJ1-5, with unresolved D. The CDR3 consists of 14 residues. With 1 base removed from V and 3 bases from J, the gap between germline ends came to 7 bases. Germline CDR1 and CDR2: LNHNV and YYDKDF (reference sequence). CDR3 amino acids: CATSRVGNNQPQHF. The CDR3 coding sequence is TGTGCCACCAGCAGAGTAGGGAACAATCAGCCCCAGCATTTT.

This clonotype was found a few times. The chain is built from TRBV4-1 and TRBJ2-3; D perhaps matches TRBD2 (7 bases). The CDR3 totals 17 residues. V lost 4 bases to trimming and J lost 0 bases, with 17 bases between them. In germline, CDR1 is MGHRA, CDR2 YSYEKL. CDR3 DNA: TGCGCCAGCAGCCTCCTACCCGCGGGGGCTAGCACAGATACGCAGTATTTT. Protein: CASSLLPAGASTDTQYF.

The rearrangement uses TRBV12-3 or TRBV12-4 and TRBJ2-3, with a possible D match to TRBD1 (5 bases). Trimming removed 7 bases from V and 2 bases from J, with 7 bases in between. CDR3 size: 12 residues. CDR3 protein: CASTRVTDTQYF. The CDR3 DNA reads as TGTGCCAGCACCAGGGTCACAGATACGCAGTATTTT.

This rearrangement joins TRBV10-2 to TRBJ2-2, with D perhaps matching TRBD1 (5 bases). Trimming shortened V by 3 bases and J by 1 base, and 12 bases separated the two germline ends. The CDR3 is 16 amino acids. Germline V lookup: CDR1 WSHSY, CDR2 SAAADI. Written as DNA, the CDR3 is TGCGCCAGCAGTGATTGGGTGCAGGGGAACACCGGGGAGCTGTTTTTT. Its protein product is CASSDWVQGNTGELFF.

The gene calls are TRBV9 and TRBJ2-7; D perhaps matches TRBD1 (6 bases). Germline CDR1 and CDR2: SGDLS and YYNGEE. Trimming left V 4 bases short and J 4 bases short, with 21 bases between. CDR3 length: 16 residues. The CDR3 coding sequence is TGTGCCAGCAGCTCCTACCATGACAGGAACCGTTACGAGCAGTACTTC. Protein sequence: CASSSYHDRNRYEQYF.

This chain uses TRBV12-3 or TRBV12-4 with TRBJ2-3; D could derive from TRBD1 or TRBD2 (5 bases each). This CDR3 has 14 amino acids. V was cut by 5 bases and J by 3 bases, with 12 bases left in between. The CDR3 here is CASSRTGPTDTQYF. The CDR3 nucleotides are TGTGCCAGCAGTCGAACGGGACCAACAGATACGCAGTATTTT.

V gene TRBV7-8 combines with J gene TRBJ2-1; 10 positions match TRBD2. Trimming removed 5 bases from V and 8 bases from J; junction bases left unmatched: 12. The CDR3 sequence is 16 residues long. Germline V gives CDR1 SGHVS, CDR2 FQNEAQ. The CDR3 reads CASSLLAGGEVDEQFF. The CDR3 bases are TGTGCCAGCAGCCTCTTAGCGGGGGGCGAGGTCGATGAGCAGTTCTTC.

This clonotype was seen a few times. The chain has TRBV11-2 and TRBJ2-1; no reliable D call. Trimming took off 4 bases at V and 3 bases at J, with 7 bases between the two ends. The CDR3 extends over 13 amino acids. CDR1 is SGHAT and CDR2 is FQNNGV in the germline V gene. The CDR3 DNA reads as TGTGCCAGCAGCTCAGAACGCTACAATGAGCAGTTCTTC. Protein product: CASSSERYNEQFF.

The chain couples TRBV7-8 to TRBJ1-6; 9 bases are a match to TRBD1. Germline CDR1 is SGHVS and CDR2 is FQNEAQ. This CDR3 is built from 16 residues. V was pared by 5 bases and J by 10 bases, with 12 bases of the junction left unmatched. CDR3 nucleotide sequence: TGTGCCAGCAGCCCCCCCGGGACAGGGTTTTGGTCACCCCTCCACTTT. Translation gives CASSPPGTGFWSPLHF.

The chain has TRBV11-2 and TRBJ2-7; D might be TRBD2 (6 bases). Germline CDR1 SGHAT, CDR2 FQNNGV. Trimming cost V 3 bases and J 3 bases, with 12 bases left between them. The CDR3 contains 14 residues. CDR3 DNA: TGTGCCAGCAGCTTTTGGGGGACTGACTACGAGCAGTACTTC. Protein: CASSFWGTDYEQYF.

V gene TRBV6-2 or TRBV6-3 combines with J gene TRBJ2-5, with 15 bases identical to TRBD2. The CDR3 runs to 17 residues. V trimming: 2 bases; J trimming: 4 bases; junction bases outside the gene matches: 5. The germline CDR1 and CDR2 sequences are MNHEY and SVGEGT. The CDR3 region is CASSYRTSGGDLETQYF. In DNA, the CDR3 is TGTGCCAGCAGTTACCGGACTAGCGGGGGGGATTTAGAGACCCAGTACTTC.

J is TRBJ2-1 and V is TRBV2, with TRBD2 matching over 9 bases. From germline, CDR1 is SNHLY and CDR2 FYNNEI. The junction had 6 bases not matched to a gene; V was cut back by 4 bases and J by 8 bases. The CDR3 runs to 14 residues. The CDR3 DNA is TGTGCCAGCAGTGTAGCGGGGGCCGTCCATGAGCAGTTCTTC. It translates to CASSVAGAVHEQFF.

This clonotype was detected only a few times. The chain couples TRBV29-1 to TRBJ2-7; maybe TRBD2 (6 bases). Trimming removed 0 bases at V and 0 bases at J, with 12 bases between. From germline, CDR1 is SQVTM and CDR2 ANQGSEA. This CDR3 is built from 15 residues. The CDR3 bases are TGCAGCGTTGAAGATCAGTCGGAGGGCTCCTACGAGCAGTACTTC. Encoded protein: CSVEDQSEGSYEQYF.

V gene TRBV2 combines with J gene TRBJ1-6; 7 bases align to TRBD1. Trimming cost V 3 bases and J 6 bases; bases outside gene matches: 2. Germline CDR1 SNHLY, CDR2 FYNNEI. The CDR3 runs 14 residues. CDR3 DNA: TGTGCCAGCAGTGACACAGGGGTTAATTCACCCCTCCACTTT. Translation gives CASSDTGVNSPLHF.

This clonotype came up a few times. The rearrangement links TRBV10-3 to TRBJ1-2, with 9 bases that match TRBD1. V trimming: 3 bases; J trimming: 5 bases; junction bases outside the gene matches: 4. The CDR3 spans 14 residues. Per germline, CDR1 ENHRY and CDR2 SYGVKD. In DNA form, the CDR3 reads TGTGCCATCAGTGACCAGACAGGGGGGTATGGCTACACCTTC. Its protein is CAISDQTGGYGYTF.

The chain joins TRBV6-1 to TRBJ2-1; 8 nucleotides align to TRBD1. V gave up 7 bases and J gave up 1 base; unmatched junction bases: 12. The CDR3 covers 17 residues. Germline V gene sequence: CDR1 MNHNS, CDR2 SASEGT. The CDR3 loop is CASIGAGGAGSYNEQFF. The CDR3 nucleotides read TGTGCCAGCATCGGGGCAGGGGGCGCGGGATCCTACAATGAGCAGTTCTTC.